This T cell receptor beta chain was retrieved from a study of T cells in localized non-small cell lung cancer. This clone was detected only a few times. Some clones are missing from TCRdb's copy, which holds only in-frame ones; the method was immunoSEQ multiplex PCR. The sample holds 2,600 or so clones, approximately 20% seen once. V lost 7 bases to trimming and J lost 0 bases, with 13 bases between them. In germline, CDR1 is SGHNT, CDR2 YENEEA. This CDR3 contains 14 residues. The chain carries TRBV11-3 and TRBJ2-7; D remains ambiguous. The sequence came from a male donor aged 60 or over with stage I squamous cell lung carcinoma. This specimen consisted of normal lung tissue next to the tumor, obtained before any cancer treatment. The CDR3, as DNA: TGTGCCAGCACCCCTCCGTGGAGCTCCTACGAGCAGTACTTC. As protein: CASTPPWSSYEQYF.